The clone carrying this TCR beta chain has a count of ten or more. Its antigen is unidentified. The cDNA had a unique molecular identifier and a template-switch universal primer site. TCRdb itself ran the 5' RACE reads through MiXCR, one entry per CDR3 protein. The data hold under 250,000 distinct CDR3 sequences, with approximately 7.9% observed a single time. This record belongs to a study of identical twins. Study conclusions and caveats: Abundant beta clonotypes from cord blood had fewer insertions, unlike memory repertoires, which showed none.

Each donor was a healthy Caucasian. These data are also associated with another study on yellow fever vaccine responses in identical twins.

The TCR originated in a woman between 18 and 29 years old in good health. Sequencing input: CD8+ T cells sorted from blood.

The CDR3 is CASSQAWGGSYEQYF. For the CDR3, the DNA is TGTGCCAGCAGCCAAGCCTGGGGGGGGTCCTACGAGCAGTACTTC. This chain uses TRBV14 with TRBJ2-7, with 7 bases that match TRBD2. After removal of 1 base from V and 1 base from J, the junction contained 4 bases not matched to a gene. The CDR3 runs 15 residues. From germline, CDR1 is SGHDN and CDR2 FVKESK.